This T cell receptor beta chain was sequenced in a study of control samples from healthy donors and cancer patients. Repertoires were generated with immunoSEQ multiplex PCR, while TCRdb's copy carries only in-frame clones and drops some. Altogether 150,000 or so clones are present, 85% to 95% being singletons, with the ten largest covering 12% to 15%. The CDR3 has 14 residues. CDR1 SGHTA and CDR2 FQGNSA come from the germline V gene. With V trimmed by 5 bases and J by 8 bases, 10 bases remained unmatched. This TCR was recovered from a man in his 60s with colorectal cancer. Sequenced sample: PBMCs. V is TRBV7-2 and J is TRBJ1-2; 8 bases fit TRBD1. The CDR3 is CASSPTGDGGGYTF. The CDR3 DNA reads as TGTGCCAGCAGCCCGACAGGGGATGGAGGAGGCTACACCTTC. The whole variable domain, filled in from reference TRBV7-2 and TRBJ1-2, reads GAGVSQSPSNKVTEKGKDVELRCDPISGHTALYWYRQSLGQGLEFLIYFQGNSAPDKSGLPSDRFSAERTGGSVSTLTIQRTQQEDSAVYLCASSPTGDGGGYTFGSGTRLTVV.